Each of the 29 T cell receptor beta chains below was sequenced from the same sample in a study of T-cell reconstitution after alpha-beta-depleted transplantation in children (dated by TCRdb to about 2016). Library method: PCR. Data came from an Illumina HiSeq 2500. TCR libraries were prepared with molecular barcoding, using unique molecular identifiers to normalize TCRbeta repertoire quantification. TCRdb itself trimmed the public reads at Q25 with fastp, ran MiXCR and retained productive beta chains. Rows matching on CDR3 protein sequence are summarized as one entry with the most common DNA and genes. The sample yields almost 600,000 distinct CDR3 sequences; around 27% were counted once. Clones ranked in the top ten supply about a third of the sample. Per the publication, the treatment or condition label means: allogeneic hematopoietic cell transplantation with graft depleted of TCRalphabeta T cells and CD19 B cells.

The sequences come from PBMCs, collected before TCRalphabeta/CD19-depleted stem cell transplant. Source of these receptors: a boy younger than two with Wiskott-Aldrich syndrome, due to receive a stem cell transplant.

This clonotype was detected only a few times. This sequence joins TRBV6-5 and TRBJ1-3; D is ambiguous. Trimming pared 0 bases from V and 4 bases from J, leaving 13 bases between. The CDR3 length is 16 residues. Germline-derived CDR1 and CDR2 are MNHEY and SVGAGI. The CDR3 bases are TGTGCCAGCAGTTACTCACCAGGAGCAACAGGAAACACCATATATTTT. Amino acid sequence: CASSYSPGATGNTIYF.

The CDR3: CASSLGLGGGEQFF. CDR3 nucleotide sequence: TGTGCCAGCAGTTTAGGTCTTGGGGGCGGTGAGCAGTTCTTC. The chain uses TRBV27 and TRBJ2-1; D possibly corresponds to TRBD1 (6 bases). Trimming left V 2 bases short and J 9 bases short, with 14 bases between. The CDR3 totals 14 residues. CDR1 and CDR2 (germline): MNHEY, SMNVEV (reference sequence).

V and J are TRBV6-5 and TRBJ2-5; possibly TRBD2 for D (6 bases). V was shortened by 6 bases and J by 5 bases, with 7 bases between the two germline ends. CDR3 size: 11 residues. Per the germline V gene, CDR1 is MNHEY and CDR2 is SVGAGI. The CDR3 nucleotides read TGTGCCAGCAGGGAGGGGGAGACCCAGTACTTC. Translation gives CASREGETQYF.

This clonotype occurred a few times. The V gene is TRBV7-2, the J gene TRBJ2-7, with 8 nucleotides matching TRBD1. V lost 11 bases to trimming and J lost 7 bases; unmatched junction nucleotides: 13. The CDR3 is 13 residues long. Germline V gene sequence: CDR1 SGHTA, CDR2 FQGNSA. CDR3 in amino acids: CAVEDRVLGEQYF. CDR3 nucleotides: TGTGCCGTAGAGGACAGGGTTTTGGGTGAGCAGTACTTC.

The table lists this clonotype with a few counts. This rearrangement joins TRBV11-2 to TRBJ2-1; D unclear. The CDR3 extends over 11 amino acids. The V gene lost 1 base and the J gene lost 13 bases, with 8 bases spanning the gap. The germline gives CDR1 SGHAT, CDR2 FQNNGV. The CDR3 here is CASSLVAAQFF. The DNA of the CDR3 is TGTGCCAGCAGCTTAGTAGCCGCCCAGTTCTTC.

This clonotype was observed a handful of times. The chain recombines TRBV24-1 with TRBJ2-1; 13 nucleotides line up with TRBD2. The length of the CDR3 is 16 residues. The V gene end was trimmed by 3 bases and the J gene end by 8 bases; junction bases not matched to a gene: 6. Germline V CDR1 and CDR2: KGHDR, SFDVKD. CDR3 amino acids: CATSDGLAGAVDEQFF. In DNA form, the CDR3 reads TGTGCCACCAGTGATGGACTAGCGGGAGCAGTAGATGAGCAGTTCTTC.

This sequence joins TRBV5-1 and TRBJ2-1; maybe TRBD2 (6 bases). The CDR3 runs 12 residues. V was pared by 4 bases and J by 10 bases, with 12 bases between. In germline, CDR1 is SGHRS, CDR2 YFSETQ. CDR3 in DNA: TGCGCCAGCAGCCCACTAGGAGGGGAGCAGTTCTTC. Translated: CASSPLGGEQFF.

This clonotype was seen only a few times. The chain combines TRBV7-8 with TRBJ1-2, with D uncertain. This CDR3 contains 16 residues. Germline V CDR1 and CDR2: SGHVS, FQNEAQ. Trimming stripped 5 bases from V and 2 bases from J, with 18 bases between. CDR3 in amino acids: CASSTGPGLTNYGYTF. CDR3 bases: TGTGCCAGCAGCACCGGGCCCGGCCTAACAAACTATGGCTACACCTTC.

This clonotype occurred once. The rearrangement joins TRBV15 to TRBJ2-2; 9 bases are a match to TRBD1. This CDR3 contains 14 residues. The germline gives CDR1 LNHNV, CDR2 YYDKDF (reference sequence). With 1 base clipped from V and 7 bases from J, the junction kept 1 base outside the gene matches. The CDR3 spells CATSRGGQGGELFF. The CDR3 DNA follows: TGTGCCACCAGCAGAGGGGGACAGGGCGGGGAGCTGTTTTTT.

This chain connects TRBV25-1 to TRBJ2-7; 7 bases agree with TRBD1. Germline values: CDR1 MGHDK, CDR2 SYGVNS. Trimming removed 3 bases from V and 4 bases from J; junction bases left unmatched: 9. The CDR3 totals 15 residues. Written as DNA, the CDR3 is TGTGCCAGCAGTGATAGTTCGGGACAGATGTACGAGCAGTACTTC. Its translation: CASSDSSGQMYEQYF.

Here the CDR3 reads CASSPSSGISETQYF. CDR3 in DNA: TGTGCCAGCAGCCCTAGTAGCGGGATCTCTGAGACCCAGTACTTC. The genes are TRBV7-2 and TRBJ2-5, with 8 bases fitting TRBD2. With V trimmed by 5 bases and J by 5 bases, 10 bases remained unmatched. Germline V lookup: CDR1 SGHTA, CDR2 FQGNSA. The CDR3 has 15 amino acids.

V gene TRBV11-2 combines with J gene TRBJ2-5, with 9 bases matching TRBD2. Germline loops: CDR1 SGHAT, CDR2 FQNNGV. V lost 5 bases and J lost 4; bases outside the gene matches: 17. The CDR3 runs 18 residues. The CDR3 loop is CASSPPGAGGGLRETQYF. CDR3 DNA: TGTGCCAGCAGCCCACCCGGGGCGGGAGGGGGGTTGCGAGAGACCCAGTACTTC.

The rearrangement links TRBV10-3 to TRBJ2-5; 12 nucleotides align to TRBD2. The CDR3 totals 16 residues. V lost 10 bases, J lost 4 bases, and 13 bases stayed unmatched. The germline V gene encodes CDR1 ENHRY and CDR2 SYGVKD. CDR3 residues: CATNSGTSGPGETQYF. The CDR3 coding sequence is TGTGCCACCAACTCCGGGACTAGCGGGCCGGGAGAGACCCAGTACTTC.

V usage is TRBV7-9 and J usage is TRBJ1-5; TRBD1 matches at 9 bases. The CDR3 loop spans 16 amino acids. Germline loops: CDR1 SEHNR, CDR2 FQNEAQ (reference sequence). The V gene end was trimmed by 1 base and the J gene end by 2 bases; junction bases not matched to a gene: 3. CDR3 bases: TGTGCCAGCAGCTTAGAACGGACAGGGGGCAATCAGCCCCAGCATTTT. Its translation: CASSLERTGGNQPQHF.

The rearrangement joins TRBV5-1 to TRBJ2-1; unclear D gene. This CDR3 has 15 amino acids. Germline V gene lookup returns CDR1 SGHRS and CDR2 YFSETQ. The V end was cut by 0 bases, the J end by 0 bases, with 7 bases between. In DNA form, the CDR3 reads TGCGCCAGCAGCTTGGTCGAAAGCTCCTACAATGAGCAGTTCTTC. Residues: CASSLVESSYNEQFF.

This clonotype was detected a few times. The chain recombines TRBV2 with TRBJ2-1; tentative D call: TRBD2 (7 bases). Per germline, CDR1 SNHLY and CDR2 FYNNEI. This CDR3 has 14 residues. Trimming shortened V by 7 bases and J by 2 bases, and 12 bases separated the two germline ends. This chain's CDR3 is CASTEGGPYNEQFF. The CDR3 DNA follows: TGTGCCAGCACTGAGGGGGGGCCCTACAATGAGCAGTTCTTC.

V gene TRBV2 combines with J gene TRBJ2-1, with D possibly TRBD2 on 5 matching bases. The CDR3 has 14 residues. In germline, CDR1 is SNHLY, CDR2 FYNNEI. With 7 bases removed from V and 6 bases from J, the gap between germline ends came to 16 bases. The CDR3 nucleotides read TGTGCCAGCAAAGCCTCTAGAGGGCTCAATGAGCAGTTCTTC. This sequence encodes CASKASRGLNEQFF.

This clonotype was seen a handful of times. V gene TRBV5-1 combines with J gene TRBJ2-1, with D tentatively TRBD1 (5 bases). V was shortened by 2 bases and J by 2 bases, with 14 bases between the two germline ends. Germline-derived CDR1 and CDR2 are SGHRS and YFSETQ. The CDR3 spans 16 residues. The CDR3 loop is CASSFAGHPPYNEQFF. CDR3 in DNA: TGCGCCAGCAGCTTCGCTGGACACCCACCCTACAATGAGCAGTTCTTC.

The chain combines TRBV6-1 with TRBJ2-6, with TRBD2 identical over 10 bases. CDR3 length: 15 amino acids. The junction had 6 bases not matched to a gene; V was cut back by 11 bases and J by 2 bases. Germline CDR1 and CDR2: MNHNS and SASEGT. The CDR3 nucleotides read TGTGCCTCTAGCGGGAGCCGTACTGGGGCCAACGTCCTGACTTTC. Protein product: CASSGSRTGANVLTF.

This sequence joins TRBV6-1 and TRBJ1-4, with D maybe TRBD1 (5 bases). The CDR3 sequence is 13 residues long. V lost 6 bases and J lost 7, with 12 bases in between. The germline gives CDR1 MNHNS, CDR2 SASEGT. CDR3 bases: TGTGCCAGCAGCCCTGGGGCACCTGAAAAACTGTTTTTT. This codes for CASSPGAPEKLFF.

CDR3 nucleotide sequence: TGTGCCAGCGGGATGTCAAGATCCTACAATGAGCAGTTCTTC. This gives the protein CASGMSRSYNEQFF. The chain employs TRBV3-1 and TRBJ2-1; D remains unclear. Germline V gene data show CDR1 as LGHDT and CDR2 as YNNKEL (reference sequence). V gave up 8 bases and J gave up 1 base, with 12 bases separating them. CDR3 length equals 14 residues.

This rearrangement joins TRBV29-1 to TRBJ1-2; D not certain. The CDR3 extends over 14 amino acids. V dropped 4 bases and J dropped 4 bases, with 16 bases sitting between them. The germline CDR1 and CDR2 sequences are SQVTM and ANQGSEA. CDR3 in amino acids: CSVAPGPASYGYTF. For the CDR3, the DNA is TGCAGCGTTGCCCCGGGCCCAGCTAGCTATGGCTACACCTTC.

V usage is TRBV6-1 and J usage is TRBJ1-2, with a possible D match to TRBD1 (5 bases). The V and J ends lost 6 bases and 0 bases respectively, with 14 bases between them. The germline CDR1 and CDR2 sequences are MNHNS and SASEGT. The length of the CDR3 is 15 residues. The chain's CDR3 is CASSTQGVPNYGYTF. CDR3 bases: TGTGCCAGCAGCACCCAAGGGGTCCCTAACTATGGCTACACCTTC.

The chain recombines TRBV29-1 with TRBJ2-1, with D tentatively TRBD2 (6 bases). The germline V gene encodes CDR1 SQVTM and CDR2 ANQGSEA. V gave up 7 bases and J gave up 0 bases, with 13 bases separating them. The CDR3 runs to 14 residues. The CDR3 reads CSGRAKSSYNEQFF. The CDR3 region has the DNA TGCAGCGGGAGGGCTAAAAGCTCCTACAATGAGCAGTTCTTC.

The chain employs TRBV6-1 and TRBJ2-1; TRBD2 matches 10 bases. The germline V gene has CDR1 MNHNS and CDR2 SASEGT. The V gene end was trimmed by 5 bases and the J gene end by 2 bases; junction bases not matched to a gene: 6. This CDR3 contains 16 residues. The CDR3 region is CASSTLSGRAYNEQFF. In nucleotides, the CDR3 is TGTGCCAGCAGTACCTTAAGCGGGAGGGCCTACAATGAGCAGTTCTTC.

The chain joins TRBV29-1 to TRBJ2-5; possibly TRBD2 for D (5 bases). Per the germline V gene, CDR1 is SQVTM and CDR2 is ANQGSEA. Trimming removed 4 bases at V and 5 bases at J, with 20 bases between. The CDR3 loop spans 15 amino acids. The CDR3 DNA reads TGCAGCGTTGCCCCGTACGGGGATTTGGAGGAGACCCAGTACTTC. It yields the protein CSVAPYGDLEETQYF.

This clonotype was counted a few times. DNA of the CDR3: TGCGCCAGCAGCGCAGCAGGGGTATCCTACGAGCAGTACTTC. Translation: CASSAAGVSYEQYF. The V call is TRBV5-1, the J call TRBJ2-7; maybe TRBD1 (6 bases). Trimming took 4 bases from V and 1 from J, leaving 12 bases between them. Germline CDR1 is SGHRS and CDR2 is YFSETQ. This CDR3 has 14 residues.

The CDR3 protein is CASSLKVVGIGYNEQFF. The DNA of the CDR3 is TGTGCCAGCAGCTTGAAAGTCGTTGGTATCGGGTACAATGAGCAGTTCTTC. The chain carries TRBV5-5 and TRBJ2-1, with D uncertain. The CDR3 length is 17 residues. V shed 1 base and J shed 4 bases, with 18 bases lying between them. The germline gives CDR1 SGHKS, CDR2 YYEKEE (reference sequence). The full variable domain, rest sourced from reference TRBV5-5 and TRBJ2-1, is DAGVTQSPTHLIKTRGQQVTLRCSPISGHKSVSWYQQVLGQGPQFIFQYYEKEERGRGNFPDRFSARQFPNYSSELNVNALLLGDSALYLCASSLKVVGIGYNEQFFGPGTRLTVL.

As DNA, the CDR3 is TGCAGTGCTAGAGACCCAGGCAGGGCAAACACTGAAGCTTTCTTT. This gives the protein CSARDPGRANTEAFF. The chain combines TRBV20-1 with TRBJ1-1, with D tentatively TRBD1 (5 bases). This CDR3 has 15 residues. The V end lost 0 bases, the J end lost 2 bases, and 13 bases lay between the germline ends. The germline CDR1 and CDR2 sequences are DFQATT and SNEGSKA (reference sequence).